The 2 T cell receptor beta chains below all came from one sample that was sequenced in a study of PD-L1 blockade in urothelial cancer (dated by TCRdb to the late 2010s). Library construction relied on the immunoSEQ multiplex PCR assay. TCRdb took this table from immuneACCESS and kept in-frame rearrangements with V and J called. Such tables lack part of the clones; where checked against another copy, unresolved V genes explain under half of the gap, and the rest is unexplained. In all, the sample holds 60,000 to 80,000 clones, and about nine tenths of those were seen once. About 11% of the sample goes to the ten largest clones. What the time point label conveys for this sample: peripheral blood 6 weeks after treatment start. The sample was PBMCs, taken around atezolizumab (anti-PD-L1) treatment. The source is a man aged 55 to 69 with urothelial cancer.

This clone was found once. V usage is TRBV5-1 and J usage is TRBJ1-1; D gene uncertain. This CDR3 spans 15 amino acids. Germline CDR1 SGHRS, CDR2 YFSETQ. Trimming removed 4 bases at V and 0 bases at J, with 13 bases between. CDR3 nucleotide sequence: TGCGCCAGCAGCGTTGGCCTGACTATGAACACTGAAGCTTTCTTT. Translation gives CASSVGLTMNTEAFF.

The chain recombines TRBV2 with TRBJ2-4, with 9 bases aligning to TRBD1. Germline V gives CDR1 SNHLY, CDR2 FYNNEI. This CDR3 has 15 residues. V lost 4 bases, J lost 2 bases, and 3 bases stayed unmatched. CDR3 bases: TGTGCCAGCAGTGCACAGGGGGCGTCCAAAAACATTCAGTACTTC. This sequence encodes CASSAQGASKNIQYF.